The present TCR beta chain was sequenced within a study of identical twins. Study-level points and caveats: Zero-insertion results could be subject to partial confounding by invariant MAIT and iNKT cells.

TCRdb re-analysed the 5' RACE reads in MiXCR, keeping a single row per CDR3 protein. The table includes 200,000 to 250,000 distinct CDR3 sequences, about 14% detected once. Germline V CDR1 and CDR2: SQVTM, ANQGSEA. V lost 4 bases, J lost 4 bases, and 8 bases stayed unmatched. This CDR3 is 14 amino acids long. For this clonotype: The antigen is undetermined.

This chain connects TRBV29-1 to TRBJ2-5; 8 bases are shared with TRBD2. This clonotype was sampled from a woman aged 18-29 years in good health. The sequenced material came from memory (CD45RO+) T cells sorted from blood. CDR3 DNA: TGCAGCGTTGTCTCCGGGGGGGCCAGAGAGACCCAGTACTTC. This codes for CSVVSGGARETQYF.